The 16 T cell receptor beta chains below come from one sample, sequenced in a study of cytotoxic CD8 clonotypes in ibrutinib-treated CLL. Method: immunoSEQ multiplex PCR; TCRdb's copy keeps in-frame clones and lacks some. The sample lists 330,000 or so clones, 67% seen once, with around 6.3% in the top ten. Material: PBMCs, obtained after 36 months of ibrutinib treatment. The receptors stem from a human donor with chronic lymphocytic leukemia.

CDR3 region: CASRGHGYGYTF. CDR3 bases: TGTGCCAGCCGGGGACACGGTTATGGCTACACCTTC. This rearrangement joins TRBV27 to TRBJ1-2; a possible D gene is TRBD1 (6 bases). V lost 8 bases and J 5 bases, leaving 12 bases between the germline ends. Germline CDR1 is MNHEY and CDR2 is SMNVEV (reference sequence). This CDR3 comprises 12 residues.

The chain couples TRBV28 to TRBJ2-3; 8 bases agree with TRBD1. V gave up 3 bases and J gave up 5 bases; unmatched junction bases: 7. The CDR3 is 15 amino acids. Germline loops: CDR1 MDHEN, CDR2 SYDVKM. CDR3 coding DNA: TGTGCCAGCAGTTTGTTGGCAGGGGGCGTAGATACGCAGTATTTT. Translated, it gives CASSLLAGGVDTQYF. Full variable domain (missing parts from reference TRBV28 and TRBJ2-3): DVKVTQSSRYLVKRTGEKVFLECVQDMDHENMFWYRQDPGLGLRLIYFSYDVKMKEKGDIPEGYSVSREKKERFSLILESASTNQTSMYLCASSLLAGGVDTQYFGPGTRLTVL.

The chain carries TRBV7-9 and TRBJ2-7, with TRBD2 as a possible D gene (6 bases). The germline V and J ends were trimmed by 5 bases and 4 bases, with 15 bases remaining between them. Germline CDR1 SEHNR, CDR2 FQNEAQ (reference sequence). This CDR3 is 14 amino acids long. The CDR3 loop reads CASSPLPGTYEQYF. The CDR3, as DNA: TGTGCCAGCAGCCCATTGCCCGGGACTTACGAGCAGTACTTC.

The J gene is TRBJ2-1, the V gene TRBV10-3, with D possibly being TRBD1 (5 bases). CDR1 and CDR2 (germline): ENHRY, SYGVKD. The V gene lost 7 bases and the J gene lost 1 base, with 14 bases spanning the gap. CDR3 length: 15 residues. CDR3 coding DNA: TGTGCCATCACCCCAGGGTCCCTTTCCTACAATGAGCAGTTCTTC. This translates into CAITPGSLSYNEQFF.

J is TRBJ1-4 and V is TRBV6-1, with D possibly being TRBD1 (6 bases). Germline V gives CDR1 MNHNS, CDR2 SASEGT. The CDR3 runs 15 residues. With 0 bases removed from V and 5 bases from J, the gap between germline ends came to 10 bases. CDR3 in DNA: TGTGCCAGCAGTGAAGCGGGGGCGGGAAATGAAAAACTGTTTTTT. Translating it yields CASSEAGAGNEKLFF.

This chain connects TRBV19 to TRBJ2-3; D is uncertain. Germline values: CDR1 LNHDA, CDR2 SQIVND (reference sequence). V shed 1 base and J shed 14 bases, with 10 bases lying between them. The CDR3 length is 11 residues. CDR3 amino acids: CASSIANRVYF. The DNA of the CDR3 is TGTGCCAGTAGTATAGCCAACCGAGTGTATTTT. The whole variable domain, filled in from reference TRBV19 and TRBJ2-3, reads DGGITQSPKYLFRKEGQNVTLSCEQNLNHDAMYWYRQDPGQGLRLIYYSQIVNDFQKGDIAEGYSVSREKKESFPLTVTSAQKNPTAFYLCASSIANRVYFGPGTRLTVL.

The V call is TRBV9, the J call TRBJ2-1; 7 bases map to TRBD2. The CDR3 runs 15 residues. Unmatched junction bases numbered 9, after V lost 6 bases and J lost 3 bases. Germline V lookup: CDR1 SGDLS, CDR2 YYNGEE. CDR3 in amino acids: CASTPGGNGYNEQFF. In nucleotides, the CDR3 is TGTGCCAGCACCCCGGGGGGTAATGGCTACAATGAGCAGTTCTTC.

V usage is TRBV11-2 and J usage is TRBJ1-2, with 9 bases matching TRBD1. The CDR3 length is 14 residues. The V gene end was trimmed by 5 bases and the J gene end by 5 bases; junction bases not matched to a gene: 6. Germline CDR1 SGHAT, CDR2 FQNNGV. The CDR3 sequence: CASSPRTGVYGYTF. The CDR3 DNA follows: TGTGCCAGCAGCCCCCGGACAGGGGTATATGGCTACACCTTC.

This sequence joins TRBV14 and TRBJ1-4; D is perhaps TRBD1 (5 bases). CDR1 is SGHDN and CDR2 is FVKESK in the germline V gene. The length of the CDR3 is 18 residues. V was pared by 1 base and J by 4 bases, with 19 bases between. This chain's CDR3 is CASSQGPQAGHLNEKLFF. The DNA of the CDR3 is TGTGCCAGCAGCCAAGGACCACAAGCTGGACACCTTAATGAAAAACTGTTTTTT.

The rearrangement links TRBV2 to TRBJ1-5, with a tentative D call TRBD1 (6 bases). The V end lost 5 bases, the J end lost 0 bases, and 14 bases lay between the germline ends. The CDR3 extends over 16 amino acids. Germline loops: CDR1 SNHLY, CDR2 FYNNEI. The CDR3, as DNA: TGTGCCAGCAGTCGTACGACAGGTTATAGCAATCAGCCCCAGCATTTT. As protein: CASSRTTGYSNQPQHF.

This clone was detected a few times. The V gene is TRBV5-1, the J gene TRBJ2-3; tentatively, D is TRBD2 (6 bases). Germline-derived CDR1 and CDR2 are SGHRS and YFSETQ. Trimming cost V 0 bases and J 2 bases, with 10 bases left between them. The CDR3 has 15 residues. CDR3 DNA: TGCGCCAGCAGCTTGGTGGGACTGAACACAGATACGCAGTATTTT. It translates to CASSLVGLNTDTQYF.

J is TRBJ2-2 and V is TRBV11-3, with 8 bases identical to TRBD2. This CDR3 is built from 16 residues. CDR1 and CDR2 from the germline V gene are SGHNT and YENEEA. With 0 bases clipped from V and 4 bases from J, the junction kept 4 bases outside the gene matches. The CDR3 sequence: CASSLEAGVGTGELFF. The CDR3, as DNA: TGTGCCAGCAGCTTAGAAGCGGGAGTGGGCACCGGGGAGCTGTTTTTT.

This clone has more than one count but fewer than ten. The rearrangement links TRBV7-3 to TRBJ2-1; TRBD1 might be the D (7 bases). The CDR3 covers 18 residues. The V end lost 0 bases, the J end lost 4 bases, and 19 bases lay between the germline ends. Germline lookup yields CDR1 SGHTA and CDR2 FQGTGA. The CDR3 is CASSLTPRTGGVYNEQFF. The CDR3 DNA reads as TGTGCCAGCAGCTTAACCCCAAGGACAGGAGGGGTGTACAATGAGCAGTTCTTC.

The J gene is TRBJ1-6, the V gene TRBV4-1; D possibly corresponds to TRBD1 (5 bases). The ends were cut back, 4 bases at V and 8 bases at J, with 15 bases in the middle. The CDR3 runs to 15 residues. CDR1 and CDR2 from the germline V gene are MGHRA and YSYEKL. The CDR3 is CASSPTGGVDSPLHF. CDR3 sequence (DNA): TGCGCCAGCAGCCCGACGGGAGGGGTGGATTCACCCCTCCACTTT.

This clone was counted a few times. This rearrangement joins TRBV7-9 to TRBJ1-2; D might be TRBD1 (6 bases). The CDR3 is 13 residues long. The germline V gene has CDR1 SEHNR and CDR2 FQNEAQ (reference sequence). The V end was cut by 5 bases, the J end by 4 bases, with 11 bases between. The CDR3 loop is CASSLGTLYGYTF. The CDR3 nucleotides read TGTGCCAGCAGCCTCGGGACACTCTATGGCTACACCTTC.

The chain joins TRBV28 to TRBJ2-3, with 10 bases matching TRBD2. In germline, CDR1 is MDHEN, CDR2 SYDVKM. This CDR3 is built from 14 residues. Trimming took 6 bases from V and 5 from J; bases not matched to a gene: 5. The CDR3 sequence is CASSLAGDRDTQYF. In DNA, the CDR3 is TGTGCCAGCAGCCTAGCGGGAGACAGAGATACGCAGTATTTT.